This is a list of T cell receptor beta chains from one sample in a study of early T cells in non-severe SARS-CoV-2 infection. TCRdb processed the 5' RACE reads anew with MiXCR; each CDR3 protein has one entry. The table includes fewer than 85,000 distinct CDR3 sequences, over 9% detected once. The sequenced material came from whole blood. All receptors come from an adult who was a healthcare worker with PCR-confirmed SARS-CoV-2 infection or an uninfected control (not recorded which). Both conserved end residues are part of each CDR3. The D gene is left open where the match is weak. Expanded clones are given a class, and other clones once, few, many or no size at all.

clone size	V gene	D gene	J gene	CDR3 protein	CDR3 DNA
NA	TRBV5-1	NA	TRBJ2-3	CASSLVGARTTDTQYF	TGCGCCAGCAGCTTGGTAGGGGCGCGAACTACAGATACGCAGTATTTT
NA	TRBV15	NA	TRBJ2-3	CATSRDPTDTQYF	TGTGCCACCAGCAGAGACCCCACAGATACGCAGTATTTT
many	TRBV11-3	TRBD2	TRBJ2-1	CASSLRAGSRDEQFF	TGTGCCAGCAGCTTGCGAGCGGGAAGTCGCGATGAGCAGTTCTTC
NA	TRBV3-1	TRBD2	TRBJ2-2	CASSGLAGTGELFF	TGTGCCAGCAGCGGACTAGCGGGAACCGGGGAGCTGTTTTTT
NA	TRBV5-4	NA	TRBJ2-5	CASSSGNGETQYF	TGTGCCAGCAGTTCCGGGAATGGAGAGACCCAGTACTTC
many	TRBV27	NA	TRBJ2-6	CASSLVTSGANVLTF	TGTGCCAGCAGTTTAGTAACGTCTGGGGCCAACGTCCTGACTTTC
NA	TRBV6-4	TRBD1	TRBJ2-1	CASSASTGGNEQFF	TGTGCCAGCAGTGCCTCGACAGGGGGCAATGAGCAGTTCTTC
many	TRBV18	TRBD1	TRBJ1-1	CASSPTGQENTEAFF	TGTGCCAGCTCCCCTACCGGACAGGAAAACACTGAAGCTTTCTTT
NA	TRBV13	TRBD2	TRBJ2-3	CASSFGLAGGVLVTQYF	TGTGCCAGCAGCTTTGGACTAGCGGGAGGGGTTCTCGTTACGCAGTATTTT
many	TRBV12-3/TRBV12-4	NA	TRBJ1-1	CASSPRDEAFF	TGTGCCAGCAGCCCCAGGGATGAAGCTTTCTTT
NA	TRBV9	NA	TRBJ2-2	CASSVGAGDTGELFF	TGTGCCAGCAGCGTAGGCGCCGGGGACACCGGGGAGCTGTTTTTT
NA	TRBV2	TRBD2	TRBJ2-1	CATGGIIAAGGNNEQFF	TGTGCCACCGGCGGGATTATAGCCGCGGGGGGGAACAATGAGCAGTTCTTC
many	TRBV27	NA	TRBJ1-5	CASSPTGGGGQPQHF	TGTGCCAGCAGTCCCACCGGGGGTGGAGGTCAGCCCCAGCATTTT
many	TRBV20-1	NA	TRBJ2-5	CSARDTALATQYF	TGCAGTGCTAGAGATACCGCCTTGGCGACCCAGTACTTC
many	TRBV3-1	NA	TRBJ2-2	CASSPAGTLTGELFF	TGTGCCAGCAGCCCCGCCGGGACACTGACCGGGGAGCTGTTTTTT
many	TRBV6-2/TRBV6-3	NA	TRBJ2-6	CASRRAGTANSGANVLTF	TGTGCCAGCAGACGTGCCGGGACGGCAAACTCTGGGGCCAACGTCCTGACTTTC
NA	TRBV29-1	TRBD2	TRBJ2-5	CSVLRAGGETQYF	TGCAGCGTCCTCCGAGCGGGAGGAGAGACCCAGTACTTC
NA	TRBV11-3	NA	TRBJ1-6	CASSLEGGYNSPLHF	TGTGCCAGCAGCTTAGAAGGGGGCTATAATTCACCCCTCCACTTT
few	TRBV7-9	TRBD2	TRBJ2-5	CASSLIQREGQETQYF	TGTGCCAGCAGCTTAATCCAGCGGGAGGGCCAAGAGACCCAGTACTTC
many	TRBV27	TRBD2	TRBJ2-1	CASSLGPGLAMYNEQFF	TGTGCCAGCAGTTTGGGCCCGGGACTAGCGATGTACAATGAGCAGTTCTTC
NA	TRBV6-1	NA	TRBJ1-1	CASRGRMNTEAFF	TGTGCCAGCAGGGGACGGATGAACACTGAAGCTTTCTTT
NA	TRBV5-1	TRBD2	TRBJ2-3	CASSFGREDTQYF	TGCGCCAGCAGCTTCGGGCGGGAGGATACGCAGTATTTT
many	TRBV11-2	NA	TRBJ2-3	CASSLLQLTDTQYF	TGTGCCAGCTCTCTATTACAGCTCACAGATACGCAGTATTTT
NA	TRBV20-1	TRBD2	TRBJ2-1	CSAAGAPGNEQFF	TGCAGTGCGGCGGGAGCGCCGGGGAATGAGCAGTTCTTC
many	TRBV20-1	NA	TRBJ1-3	CSAREGAVSSSGNTIYF	TGCAGTGCTAGAGAGGGGGCGGTGAGCAGCTCTGGAAACACCATATATTTT
many	TRBV14	NA	TRBJ2-1	CASSQLLHSYNEQFF	TGTGCCAGCAGCCAACTACTTCACTCCTACAATGAGCAGTTCTTC
few	TRBV5-1	NA	TRBJ2-2	CASSLKFPTGELFF	TGCGCCAGCAGCTTGAAGTTCCCCACCGGGGAGCTGTTTTTT
few	TRBV7-3	NA	TRBJ1-1	CASSPDTMNTEAFF	TGTGCCAGCAGCCCCGACACTATGAACACTGAAGCTTTCTTT
many	TRBV10-1	NA	TRBJ2-5	CASTTYQETQYF	TGCGCCAGCACCACGTACCAAGAGACCCAGTACTTC
few	TRBV7-2	NA	TRBJ2-3	CASSLVGGATQYF	TGTGCCAGCAGCTTAGTGGGCGGCGCTACGCAGTATTTT
few	TRBV27	NA	TRBJ2-1	CASSLSILADYNEQFF	TGTGCCAGCAGTTTAAGCATACTAGCCGACTACAATGAGCAGTTCTTC
NA	TRBV3-1	NA	TRBJ2-7	CASSQSGRKQHF	TGTGCCAGCAGCCAATCAGGACGGAAGCAACACTTC
many	TRBV5-1	TRBD1	TRBJ1-4	CASSSTGTGGEKLFF	TGCGCCAGCAGCTCTACCGGGACAGGGGGTGAAAAACTGTTTTTT
NA	TRBV7-2	NA	TRBJ2-3	CASSLAPAADTQYF	TGTGCCAGCAGCTTAGCCCCGGCTGCAGATACGCAGTATTTT
few	TRBV5-1	NA	TRBJ2-5	CASSSNPDTGRKETQYF	TGCGCCAGCAGCTCTAATCCTGACACAGGGCGAAAAGAGACCCAGTACTTC
NA	TRBV3-1	NA	TRBJ2-3	CASSHAATDTQYF	TGTGCCAGCAGCCACGCGGCAACAGATACGCAGTATTTT
NA	TRBV11-2	NA	TRBJ2-1	CASSLEAGFSYNEQFF	TGTGCCAGCAGCTTAGAGGCGGGGTTCTCCTACAATGAGCAGTTCTTC
many	TRBV20-1	NA	TRBJ1-2	CSARSAQGEYGYTF	TGCAGTGCTAGATCGGCACAGGGTGAATATGGCTACACCTTC
NA	TRBV7-9	NA	TRBJ2-1	CASSIIRQGTFNEQFF	TGTGCCAGCAGCATAATAAGGCAGGGGACCTTCAATGAGCAGTTCTTC
NA	TRBV12-3/TRBV12-4	NA	TRBJ1-4	CASSLKEKLFF	TGTGCCAGCAGTTTAAAAGAAAAACTGTTTTTT
many	TRBV5-5	TRBD2	TRBJ2-1	CASRAGTSGTNEQFF	TGTGCCAGCAGGGCCGGGACTAGCGGAACAAATGAGCAGTTCTTC
many	TRBV20-1	NA	TRBJ2-5	CSAKEGTVGETQYF	TGCAGTGCTAAGGAGGGGACGGTCGGAGAGACCCAGTACTTC
few	TRBV6-5	TRBD2	TRBJ2-3	CASSLSSGGTDTQYF	TGTGCCAGCAGTTTATCTAGCGGAGGCACAGATACGCAGTATTTT
many	TRBV7-9	NA	TRBJ2-3	CASSSRGLITDTQYF	TGTGCCAGCAGTTCACGCGGGCTGATCACAGATACGCAGTATTTT
many	TRBV5-1	TRBD2	TRBJ2-1	CASRNGLAGPRQQFF	TGCGCCAGCAGAAACGGACTAGCGGGACCCCGCCAGCAGTTCTTC
many	TRBV5-1	TRBD1	TRBJ2-4	CASSTGQGDKNIQYF	TGCGCCAGCAGCACGGGACAGGGAGACAAAAACATTCAGTACTTC
few	TRBV28	NA	TRBJ2-7	CASSGYEQYF	TGTGCCAGCTCAGGCTACGAGCAGTACTTC
many	TRBV14	TRBD1	TRBJ1-1	CASSPGGGWGNTEAFF	TGTGCCAGCAGCCCAGGGGGTGGATGGGGAAACACTGAAGCTTTCTTT
many	TRBV24-1	TRBD2	TRBJ2-1	CATSPSGRLAGGMEQFF	TGTGCCACCAGTCCGTCCGGGCGACTAGCGGGGGGCATGGAGCAGTTCTTC
NA	TRBV20-1	TRBD2	TRBJ2-7	CSARVAGVAPEQYF	TGCAGTGCTAGAGTTGCGGGAGTGGCCCCCGAGCAGTACTTC
NA	TRBV5-1	NA	TRBJ2-5	CASSTDVETQYF	TGCGCCAGCAGCACCGACGTCGAGACCCAGTACTTC
many	TRBV6-2/TRBV6-3	NA	TRBJ2-1	CASSYSGGNGEQFF	TGTGCCAGCAGTTATTCCGGGGGAAATGGAGAGCAGTTCTTC